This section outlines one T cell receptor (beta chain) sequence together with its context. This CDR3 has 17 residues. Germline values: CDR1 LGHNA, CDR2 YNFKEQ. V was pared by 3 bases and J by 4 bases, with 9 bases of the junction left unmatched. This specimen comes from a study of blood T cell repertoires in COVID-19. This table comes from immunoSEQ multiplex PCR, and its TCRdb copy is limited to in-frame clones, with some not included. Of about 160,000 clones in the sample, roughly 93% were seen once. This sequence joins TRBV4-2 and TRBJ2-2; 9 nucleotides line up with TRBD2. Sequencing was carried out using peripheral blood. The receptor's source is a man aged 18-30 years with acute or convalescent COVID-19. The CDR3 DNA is TGTGCCAGCAGCCACCCCGCGGGAGGGATTTCCACCGGGGAGCTGTTTTTT. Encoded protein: CASSHPAGGISTGELFF.